These 21 T cell receptor beta chains share one sample of origin, sequenced in a study of early T cells in non-severe SARS-CoV-2 infection. TCRdb independently ran MiXCR on the 5' RACE reads; one entry per CDR3 protein. Counted here are around 70,000 distinct CDR3 sequences, 12% occurring once; the ten biggest clones make up 3.5% to 5.5%. The sequenced material came from whole blood. These receptors came from an adult who was a healthcare worker with PCR-confirmed SARS-CoV-2 infection or an uninfected control (not recorded which).

This clonotype showed up just a few times. The chain uses TRBV10-3 and TRBJ1-2; D is perhaps TRBD1 (5 bases). Trimming stripped 8 bases from V and 1 base from J, with 20 bases between. This CDR3 has 16 residues. CDR1 and CDR2 (germline): ENHRY, SYGVKD. The CDR3 bases are TGTGCCATCCAGGCGCTGGAGGGGATGGTTAACTATGGCTACACCTTC. Its translation is CAIQALEGMVNYGYTF.

For this clonotype: This may be a read error, as it is one base from a much larger clone. The V and J genes are TRBV11-3 and TRBJ2-2; D remains unclear. Trimming took 5 bases from V and 3 from J, leaving 4 bases between them. Germline assignment: CDR1 SGHNT and CDR2 YENEEA. This CDR3 comprises 12 residues. CDR3 bases: TGTGCCAGCAGCGAAGACACCGGGGAGCTGTTTTTT. This sequence encodes CASSEDTGELFF.

This clonotype was found many times. The chain links TRBV6-1 to TRBJ1-1, with 7 positions matching TRBD1. The J segment lost 8 bases and the V segment lost 2 bases, leaving 8 bases of the junction unmatched. From germline, CDR1 is MNHNS and CDR2 SASEGT. The CDR3 totals 14 residues. The CDR3 sequence is CASSEHRQGPEAFF. CDR3 bases: TGTGCCAGCAGTGAACACCGACAGGGCCCGGAAGCTTTCTTT.

This clonotype rates as medium-sized (0.01 to 0.1%). The chain uses TRBV7-9 and TRBJ2-7; 7 positions match TRBD2. Germline CDR1 reads SEHNR; CDR2 reads FQNEAQ (reference sequence). J lost 6 bases, V lost 1 base, and 9 bases had no gene match. This CDR3 is 15 amino acids long. CDR3 amino acids: CASSLGGGPDGEQYF. The CDR3 nucleotides are TGTGCCAGCAGCTTAGGCGGGGGACCGGACGGCGAGCAGTACTTC. Complete variable domain (other parts from reference TRBV7-9 and TRBJ2-7): DTGVSQNPRHKITKRGQNVTFRCDPISEHNRLYWYRQTLGQGPEFLTYFQNEAQLEKSRLLSDRFSAERPKGSFSTLEIQRTEQGDSAMYLCASSLGGGPDGEQYFGPGTRLTVT.

This clonotype was observed many times. The rearrangement links TRBV6-6 to TRBJ2-4, with D maybe TRBD2 (6 bases). Between the trimmed V and J ends, which lost 7 bases and 0 bases, there was a span of 19 bases. Germline V gene sequence: CDR1 MNHNY, CDR2 SVGAGI (reference sequence). The CDR3 length is 17 residues. CDR3 sequence: CASNLHAGTLAKNIQYF. The DNA for the CDR3 is TGTGCCAGCAACCTTCACGCTGGGACTCTAGCCAAAAACATTCAGTACTTC.

Note on this clonotype: A much larger clonotype is one base distant, so this may be a read error. The chain links TRBV11-3 to TRBJ2-7; D is unresolved. Germline CDR1 and CDR2: SGHNT and YENEEA. CDR3 length: 14 residues. DNA for the CDR3: TGTGCCGGCAGCTCCACATTGAACGCTAACGAGCAGTACTTC. As protein: CAGSSTLNANEQYF. The full variable domain, with the rest looked up from reference TRBV11-3 and TRBJ2-7, is EAGVVQSPRYKIIEKKQPVAFWCNPISGHNTLYWYLQNLGQGPELLIRYENEEAVDDSQLPKDRFSAERLKGVDSTLKIQPAELGDSAVYLCAGSSTLNANEQYFGPGTRLTVT.

This clonotype was found many times. CDR3 coding DNA: TGTGCCAGCGTGCCGGGCTGGTCGTCAAAGCCGTACGAGCAGTACTTC. It specifies CASVPGWSSKPYEQYF. The V and J genes are TRBV6-1 and TRBJ2-7; D gene ambiguous. Germline values: CDR1 MNHNS, CDR2 SASEGT. Between the trimmed V and J ends, which lost 8 bases and 4 bases, there was a span of 24 bases. This CDR3 is built from 16 residues.

This chain joins TRBV5-1 and TRBJ2-5; TRBD2 matches at 9 bases. The CDR3 has 14 residues. J lost 5 bases, V lost 4 bases, and 6 bases had no gene match. Looked up from germline, CDR1 is SGHRS and CDR2 is YFSETQ. The CDR3 DNA is TGCGCCAGCAGCCGAAGCGGGGGGATTGAGACCCAGTACTTC. It codes for CASSRSGGIETQYF.

The rearrangement links TRBV12-3 or TRBV12-4 to TRBJ1-2; perhaps TRBD1 as D (6 bases). V was pared by 5 bases and J by 8 bases, with 15 bases between. The CDR3 contains 13 residues. This chain's CDR3 is CASSQRSGGGYTF. In DNA form, the CDR3 reads TGTGCCAGCAGTCAACGATCCGGGGGCGGCTACACCTTC.

This clonotype was picked up many times. The chain combines TRBV7-8 with TRBJ2-7; 7 bases fit TRBD2. The CDR3 covers 13 residues. The V gene end was trimmed by 3 bases and the J gene end by 2 bases; junction bases not matched to a gene: 1. Germline V gives CDR1 SGHVS, CDR2 FQNEAQ. CDR3 residues: CASSFSGAYEQYF. The DNA of the CDR3 is TGTGCCAGCAGCTTCAGCGGGGCCTACGAGCAGTACTTC.

This clonotype was recorded a few times. The V and J genes are TRBV30 and TRBJ1-1; TRBD1 aligns across 7 bases. Unmatched junction bases numbered 6, after V lost 4 bases and J lost 7 bases. Germline V lookup: CDR1 GTSNPN, CDR2 SVGIG (reference sequence). CDR3 length: 12 amino acids. Written as DNA, the CDR3 is TGTGCCTGGACCTCGACAGGGATTGAAGCTTTCTTT. Translated: CAWTSTGIEAFF.

This clonotype has only a few counts. V usage is TRBV9 and J usage is TRBJ1-1; weak D call: TRBD1 (5 bases). V was clipped by 3 bases and J by 0 bases, with 9 bases between them. CDR3 size: 14 residues. Germline V lookup: CDR1 SGDLS, CDR2 YYNGEE. CDR3 residues: CASSAGLMNTEAFF. The CDR3 coding sequence is TGTGCCAGCAGCGCGGGACTTATGAACACTGAAGCTTTCTTT.

This clonotype was recorded many times. The chain carries TRBV7-2 and TRBJ2-1; no firm D call. Trimming shortened V by 2 bases and J by 7 bases, and 9 bases separated the two germline ends. CDR3 length: 13 residues. Germline-derived CDR1 and CDR2 are SGHTA and FQGNSA. CDR3 sequence reads: CASSLWPGNEQFF. DNA for the CDR3: TGTGCCAGCAGCTTATGGCCCGGTAATGAGCAGTTCTTC.

In this sample, this clonotype turned up many times. The chain is built from TRBV7-2 and TRBJ2-3; possibly TRBD1 for D (6 bases). The CDR3 has 16 residues. V was clipped by 5 bases and J by 0 bases, with 15 bases between them. The germline V gene encodes CDR1 SGHTA and CDR2 FQGNSA. Here the CDR3 reads CASSLRTAVSTDTQYF. The CDR3 region has the DNA TGTGCCAGCAGCCTACGGACAGCCGTCAGCACAGATACGCAGTATTTT.

This clonotype was seen many times. The rearrangement links TRBV20-1 to TRBJ2-7; TRBD2 agrees at 11 bases. This CDR3 spans 13 amino acids. After removal of 4 bases from V and 7 bases from J, the junction contained 6 bases not matched to a gene. Germline loops: CDR1 DFQATT, CDR2 SNEGSKA (reference sequence). CDR3 sequence reads: CSAILAGVSEQYF. The CDR3 nucleotides read TGCAGTGCTATACTAGCGGGAGTCAGTGAGCAGTACTTC.

The rearrangement links TRBV2 to TRBJ2-4; tentatively, D is TRBD2 (6 bases). This CDR3 region has 14 residues. Germline lookup yields CDR1 SNHLY and CDR2 FYNNEI. The V end lost 4 bases, the J end lost 6 bases, and 13 bases lay between the germline ends. The CDR3 sequence is CASSAMGGGNIQYF. In DNA form, the CDR3 reads TGTGCCAGCAGTGCGATGGGGGGAGGAAACATTCAGTACTTC.

This clonotype was detected a few times. The chain uses TRBV12-3 or TRBV12-4 and TRBJ2-3; possible D gene TRBD2, 6 bases. There are 14 residues in the CDR3. The ends were cut back, 3 bases at V and 6 bases at J, with 13 bases in the middle. This CDR3 reads CASSFSGRGDTQYF. CDR3 nucleotides: TGTGCCAGCAGTTTCAGCGGGCGTGGGGATACGCAGTATTTT.

This clonotype appeared many times. CDR3 nucleotides: TGTGCCAGCAGCGGGACTAGCGGGAGCGGCACAGATACGCAGTATTTT. Protein product: CASSGTSGSGTDTQYF. The chain links TRBV11-2 to TRBJ2-3; the match to TRBD2 covers 14 bases. J lost 1 base, V lost 5 bases, and 2 bases had no gene match. Germline V gene data show CDR1 as SGHAT and CDR2 as FQNNGV. The CDR3 extends over 16 amino acids.

The chain has TRBV28 and TRBJ2-5; D gene uncertain. The CDR3 has 16 residues. The V end lost 4 bases, the J end lost 2 bases, and 17 bases lay between the germline ends. Germline lookup yields CDR1 MDHEN and CDR2 SYDVKM. CDR3 nucleotides: TGTGCCAGCAGTTCCCTCGATAAGGGCGCACAAGAGACCCAGTACTTC. Its translation: CASSSLDKGAQETQYF.

Note on this clonotype: A much more abundant neighbour one base away suggests this may be a read error. The rearrangement uses TRBV11-2 and TRBJ2-4; D gene unclear. V was cut by 7 bases and J by 6 bases, with 7 bases left in between. Germline values: CDR1 SGHAT, CDR2 FQNNGV. This CDR3 has 11 residues. The CDR3 sequence is CASTTLNIQYF. CDR3 sequence (DNA): TGTGCCAGCACCACCCTAAACATTCAGTACTTC.

The chain couples TRBV7-9 to TRBJ2-3; TRBD2 aligns across 7 bases. There are 15 residues in the CDR3. V was pared by 3 bases and J by 3 bases, with 6 bases of the junction left unmatched. The germline V gene has CDR1 SEHNR and CDR2 FQNEAQ (reference sequence). CDR3 nucleotides: TGTGCCAGCAGCTTGGCTAGCGGTTGGACAGATACGCAGTATTTT. Its translation: CASSLASGWTDTQYF.